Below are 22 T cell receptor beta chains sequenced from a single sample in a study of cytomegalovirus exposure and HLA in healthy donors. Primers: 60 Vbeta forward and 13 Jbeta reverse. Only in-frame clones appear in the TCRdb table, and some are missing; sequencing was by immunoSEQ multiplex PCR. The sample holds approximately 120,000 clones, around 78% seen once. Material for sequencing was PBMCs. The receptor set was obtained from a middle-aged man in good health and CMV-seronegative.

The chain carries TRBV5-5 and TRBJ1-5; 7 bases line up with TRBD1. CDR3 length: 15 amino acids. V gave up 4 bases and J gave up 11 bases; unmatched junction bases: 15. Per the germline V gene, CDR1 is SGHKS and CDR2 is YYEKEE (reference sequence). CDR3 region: CASSPSGQGVRTQHF. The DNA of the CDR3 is TGTGCCAGCAGCCCCAGCGGTCAGGGGGTTAGGACCCAGCATTTT.

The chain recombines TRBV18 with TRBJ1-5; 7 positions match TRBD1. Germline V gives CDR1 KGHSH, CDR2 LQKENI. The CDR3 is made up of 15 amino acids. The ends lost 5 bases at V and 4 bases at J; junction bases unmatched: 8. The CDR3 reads CASSTARGRNQPQHF. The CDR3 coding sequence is TGTGCCAGCTCAACGGCAAGGGGGCGGAATCAGCCCCAGCATTTT.

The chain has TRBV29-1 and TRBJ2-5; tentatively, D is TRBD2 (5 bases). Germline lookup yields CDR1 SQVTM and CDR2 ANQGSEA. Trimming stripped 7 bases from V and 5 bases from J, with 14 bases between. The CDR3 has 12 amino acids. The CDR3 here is CSAGVQRETQYF. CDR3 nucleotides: TGCAGCGCCGGGGTTCAGCGGGAGACCCAGTACTTC.

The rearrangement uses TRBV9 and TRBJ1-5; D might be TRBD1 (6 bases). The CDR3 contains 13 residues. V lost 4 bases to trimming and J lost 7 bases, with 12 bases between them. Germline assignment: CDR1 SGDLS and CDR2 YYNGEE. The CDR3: CASSLSGEQPQHF. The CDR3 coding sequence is TGTGCCAGCAGCCTCTCAGGGGAGCAGCCCCAGCATTTT.

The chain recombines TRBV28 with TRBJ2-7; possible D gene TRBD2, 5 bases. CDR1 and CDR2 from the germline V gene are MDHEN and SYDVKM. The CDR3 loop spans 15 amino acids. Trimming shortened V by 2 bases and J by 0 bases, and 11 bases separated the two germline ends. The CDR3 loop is CASSLRGMNSYEQYF. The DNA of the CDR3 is TGTGCCAGCAGTTTAAGAGGGATGAACTCCTACGAGCAGTACTTC.

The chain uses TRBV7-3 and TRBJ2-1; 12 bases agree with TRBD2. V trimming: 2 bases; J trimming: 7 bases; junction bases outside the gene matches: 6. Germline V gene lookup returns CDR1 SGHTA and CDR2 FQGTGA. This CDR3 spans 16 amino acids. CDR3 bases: TGTGCCAGCAGCTTAGAACTAGCGGGGGGTGCAAATGAGCAGTTCTTC. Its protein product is CASSLELAGGANEQFF.

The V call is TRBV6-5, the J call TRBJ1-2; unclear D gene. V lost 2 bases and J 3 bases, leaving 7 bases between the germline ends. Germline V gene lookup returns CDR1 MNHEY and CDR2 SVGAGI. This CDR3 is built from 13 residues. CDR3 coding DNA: TGTGCCAGCAGTTACACTGCTTACTATGGCTACACCTTC. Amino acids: CASSYTAYYGYTF.

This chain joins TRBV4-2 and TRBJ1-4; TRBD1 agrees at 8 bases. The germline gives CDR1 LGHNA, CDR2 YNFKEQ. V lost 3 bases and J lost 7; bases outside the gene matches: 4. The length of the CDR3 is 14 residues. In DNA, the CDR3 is TGTGCCAGCAGCCAGGGACAGGCAGGTGAAAAACTGTTTTTT. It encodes CASSQGQAGEKLFF.

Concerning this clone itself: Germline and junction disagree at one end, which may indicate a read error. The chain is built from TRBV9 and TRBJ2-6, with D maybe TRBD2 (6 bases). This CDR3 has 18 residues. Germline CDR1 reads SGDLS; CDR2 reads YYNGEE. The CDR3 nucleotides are TGTGCCAGCAGCATTTCTTCGGGACTGAACTCTGGGGCCAACGGCCTGACTTTC. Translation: CASSISSGLNSGANGLTF.

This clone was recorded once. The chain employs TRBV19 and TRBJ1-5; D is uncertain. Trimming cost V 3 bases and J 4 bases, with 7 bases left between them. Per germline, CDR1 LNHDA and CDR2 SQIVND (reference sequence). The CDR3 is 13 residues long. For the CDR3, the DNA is TGTGCCAGTAGTATGCAGGTAAATCAGCCCCAGCATTTT. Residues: CASSMQVNQPQHF.

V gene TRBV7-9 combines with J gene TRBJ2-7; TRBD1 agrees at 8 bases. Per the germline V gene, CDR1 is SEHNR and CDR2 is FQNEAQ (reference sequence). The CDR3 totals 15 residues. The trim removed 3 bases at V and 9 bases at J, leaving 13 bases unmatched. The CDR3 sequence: CASSFRTGFEQGQYF. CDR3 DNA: TGTGCCAGCAGCTTCAGGACAGGGTTTGAACAGGGGCAGTACTTC.

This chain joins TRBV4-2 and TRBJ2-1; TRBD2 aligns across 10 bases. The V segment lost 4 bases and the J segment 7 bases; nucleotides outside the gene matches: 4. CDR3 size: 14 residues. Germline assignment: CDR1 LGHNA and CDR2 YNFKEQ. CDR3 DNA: TGTGCCAGCAGCCTAGCGGGGGGCCTTAATGAGCAGTTCTTC. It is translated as CASSLAGGLNEQFF.

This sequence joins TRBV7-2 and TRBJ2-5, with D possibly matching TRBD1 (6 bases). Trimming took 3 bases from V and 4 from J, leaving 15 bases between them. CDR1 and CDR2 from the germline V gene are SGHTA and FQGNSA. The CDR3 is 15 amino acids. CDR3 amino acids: CASSFSTDSRETQYF. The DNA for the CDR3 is TGTGCCAGCAGCTTTAGCACGGACAGCCGAGAGACCCAGTACTTC.

The CDR3 is CASNLHRGTDTQYF. CDR3 DNA: TGTGCCAGCAATCTACACAGGGGAACAGATACGCAGTATTTT. V usage is TRBV6-1 and J usage is TRBJ2-3; TRBD1 agrees at 7 bases. CDR1 is MNHNS and CDR2 is SASEGT in the germline V gene. This CDR3 contains 14 residues. V was pared by 7 bases and J by 3 bases, with 7 bases of the junction left unmatched.

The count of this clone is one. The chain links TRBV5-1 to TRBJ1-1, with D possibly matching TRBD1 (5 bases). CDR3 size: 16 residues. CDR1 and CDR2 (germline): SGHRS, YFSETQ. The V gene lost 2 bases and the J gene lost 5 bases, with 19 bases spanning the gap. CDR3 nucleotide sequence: TGCGCCAGCAGCTTATTTGAATCCGGGCGGGGGACTGAAGCTTTCTTT. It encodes CASSLFESGRGTEAFF.

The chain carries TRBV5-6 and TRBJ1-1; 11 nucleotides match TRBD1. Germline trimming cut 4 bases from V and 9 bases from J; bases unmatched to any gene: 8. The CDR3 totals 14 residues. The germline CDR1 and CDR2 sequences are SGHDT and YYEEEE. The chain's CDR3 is CASSAGTGGVKAFF. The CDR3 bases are TGTGCCAGCAGCGCCGGGACAGGGGGGGTGAAAGCTTTCTTT.

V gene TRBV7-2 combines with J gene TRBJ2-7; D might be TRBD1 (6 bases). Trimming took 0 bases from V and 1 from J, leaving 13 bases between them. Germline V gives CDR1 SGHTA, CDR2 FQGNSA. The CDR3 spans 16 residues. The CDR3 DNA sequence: TGTGCCAGCAGCTTAGCGGACAGATGGGGTTCCTACGAGCAGTACTTC. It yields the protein CASSLADRWGSYEQYF.

In DNA form, the CDR3 reads TGCAGCGTTGTACGACAGGGAGTTAACTATGGCTACACCTTC. It translates to CSVVRQGVNYGYTF. The genes are TRBV29-1 and TRBJ1-2; 7 bases agree with TRBD1. The V and J ends lost 4 bases and 1 base, in that order; junction bases with no gene match: 6. The CDR3 loop spans 14 amino acids. Per the germline V gene, CDR1 is SQVTM and CDR2 is ANQGSEA.

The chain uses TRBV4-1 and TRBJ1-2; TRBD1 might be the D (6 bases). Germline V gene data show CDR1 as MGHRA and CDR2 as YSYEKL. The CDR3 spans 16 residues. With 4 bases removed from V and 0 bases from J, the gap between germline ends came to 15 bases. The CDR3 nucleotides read TGCGCCAGCAGCCCCCCCGTCCGGACAGCTAACTATGGCTACACCTTC. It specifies CASSPPVRTANYGYTF.

CDR3 loop: CASSFGGSNYGYTF. The CDR3 region has the DNA TGTGCCAGCAGTTTCGGGGGATCGAACTATGGCTACACCTTC. The chain combines TRBV28 with TRBJ1-2; possible D gene TRBD1, 5 bases. Trimming shortened V by 3 bases and J by 2 bases, and 10 bases separated the two germline ends. This CDR3 is built from 14 residues. CDR1 is MDHEN, CDR2 SYDVKM, per germline.

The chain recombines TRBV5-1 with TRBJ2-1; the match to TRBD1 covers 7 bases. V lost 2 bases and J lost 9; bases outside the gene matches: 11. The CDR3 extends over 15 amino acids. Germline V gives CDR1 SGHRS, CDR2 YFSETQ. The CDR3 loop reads CASSFTSDYRGEQFF. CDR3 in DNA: TGCGCCAGCAGCTTTACTAGTGACTACAGGGGTGAGCAGTTCTTC.

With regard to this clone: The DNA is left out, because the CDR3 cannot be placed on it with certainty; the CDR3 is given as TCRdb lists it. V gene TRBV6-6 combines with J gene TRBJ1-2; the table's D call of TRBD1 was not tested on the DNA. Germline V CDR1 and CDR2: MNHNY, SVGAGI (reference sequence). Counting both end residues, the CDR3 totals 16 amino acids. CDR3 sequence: CASSSSTENQRYGYTF.